This T cell receptor (beta chain) emerged from a study of T cells in localized non-small cell lung cancer. J was trimmed by 0 bases and V by 6 bases; bases with no gene match: 7. Germline V lookup: CDR1 LNHDA, CDR2 SQIVND (reference sequence). This CDR3 comprises 18 residues. Some clones are missing from TCRdb's copy, which holds only in-frame ones; the method was immunoSEQ multiplex PCR. The sample contains tens of thousands of clones, roughly 90% of which appear only once. Specimen: PBMCs, collected before any cancer treatment. The receptor's source is a man aged 40-75 years with stage II lung adenocarcinoma. The rearrangement uses TRBV19 and TRBJ2-1; TRBD2 agrees at 14 bases. DNA for the CDR3: TGTGCCAGTAGCGACGGACTAGCGGGAGGAACCTCCTACAATGAGCAGTTCTTC. It specifies CASSDGLAGGTSYNEQFF.